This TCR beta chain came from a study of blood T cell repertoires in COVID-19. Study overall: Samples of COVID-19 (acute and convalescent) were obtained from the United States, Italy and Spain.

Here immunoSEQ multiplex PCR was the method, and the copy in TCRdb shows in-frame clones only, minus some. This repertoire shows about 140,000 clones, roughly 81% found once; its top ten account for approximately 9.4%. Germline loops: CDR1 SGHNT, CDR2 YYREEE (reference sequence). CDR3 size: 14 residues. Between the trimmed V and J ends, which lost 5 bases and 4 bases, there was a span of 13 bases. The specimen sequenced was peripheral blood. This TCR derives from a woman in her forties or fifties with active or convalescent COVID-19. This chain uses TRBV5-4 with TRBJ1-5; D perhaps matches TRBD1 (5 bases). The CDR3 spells CASSLGGANQPQHF. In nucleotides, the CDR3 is TGTGCCAGCAGTCTAGGAGGGGCTAATCAGCCCCAGCATTTT.